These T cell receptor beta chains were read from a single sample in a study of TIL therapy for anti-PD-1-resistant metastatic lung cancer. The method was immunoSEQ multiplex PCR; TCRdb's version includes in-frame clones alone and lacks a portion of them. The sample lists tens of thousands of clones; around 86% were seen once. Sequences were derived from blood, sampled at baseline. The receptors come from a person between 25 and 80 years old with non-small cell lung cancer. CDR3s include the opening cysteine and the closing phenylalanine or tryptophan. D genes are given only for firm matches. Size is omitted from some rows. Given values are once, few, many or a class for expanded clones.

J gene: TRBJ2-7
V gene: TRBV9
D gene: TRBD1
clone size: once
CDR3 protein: CASSVAGTGAYEQYF
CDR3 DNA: TGTGCCAGCAGCGTAGCCGGGACAGGAGCCTACGAGCAGTACTTC

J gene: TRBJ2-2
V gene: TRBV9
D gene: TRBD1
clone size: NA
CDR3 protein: CASSLPGGTGELFF
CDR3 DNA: TGTGCCAGCAGCCTCCCAGGGGGCACCGGGGAGCTGTTTTTT

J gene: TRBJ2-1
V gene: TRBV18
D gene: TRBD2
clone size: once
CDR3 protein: CASSPGVAGGNEQFF
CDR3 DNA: TGTGCCAGCTCACCCGGGGTAGCGGGAGGCAATGAGCAGTTCTTC

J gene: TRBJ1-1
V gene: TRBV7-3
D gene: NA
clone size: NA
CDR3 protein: CASSSQGNTEAFF
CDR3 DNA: TGTGCCAGCAGCTCCCAGGGCAACACTGAAGCTTTCTTT

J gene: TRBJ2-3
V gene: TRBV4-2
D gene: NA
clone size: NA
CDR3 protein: CASSQGVGDTQYF
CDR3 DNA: TGTGCCAGCAGCCAAGGTGTGGGAGATACGCAGTATTTT

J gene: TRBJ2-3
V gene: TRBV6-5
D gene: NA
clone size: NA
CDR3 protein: CASSYLGASTDTQYF
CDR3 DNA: TGTGCCAGCAGTTATTTGGGGGCGAGCACAGATACGCAGTATTTT

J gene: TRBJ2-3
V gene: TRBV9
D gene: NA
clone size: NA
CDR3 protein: CASSVVNGDTDTQYF
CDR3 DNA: TGTGCCAGCAGCGTAGTTAACGGAGACACAGATACGCAGTATTTT

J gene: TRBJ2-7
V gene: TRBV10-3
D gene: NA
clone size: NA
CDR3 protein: CAVRTGGSYEQYF
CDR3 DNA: TGTGCCGTACGGACGGGTGGCTCCTACGAGCAGTACTTC

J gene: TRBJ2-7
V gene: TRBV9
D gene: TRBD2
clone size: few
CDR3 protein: CASSAGLAGRYEQYF
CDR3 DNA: TGTGCCAGCAGCGCCGGACTAGCGGGGAGGTACGAGCAGTACTTC

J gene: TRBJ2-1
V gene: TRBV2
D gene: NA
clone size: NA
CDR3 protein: CASSEGGDEQFF
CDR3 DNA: TGTGCCAGCAGCGAGGGGGGGGATGAGCAGTTCTTC

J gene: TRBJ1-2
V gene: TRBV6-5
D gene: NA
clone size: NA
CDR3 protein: CASSQGGPYGYTF
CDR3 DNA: TGTGCCAGCAGCCAGGGTGGTCCCTATGGCTACACCTTC

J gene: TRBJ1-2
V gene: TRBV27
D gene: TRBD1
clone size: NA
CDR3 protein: CASSPRDRGREYGYTF
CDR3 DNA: TGTGCCAGCAGTCCGAGGGACAGGGGGCGTGAATATGGCTACACCTTC

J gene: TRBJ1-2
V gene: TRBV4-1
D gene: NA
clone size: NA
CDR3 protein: CASSPVGSSNYGYTF
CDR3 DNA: TGCGCCAGCAGCCCAGTGGGGTCCTCTAACTATGGCTACACCTTC

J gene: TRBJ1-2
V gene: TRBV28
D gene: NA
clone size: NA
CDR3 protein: CASSGQTYGYTF
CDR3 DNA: TGTGCCAGCAGTGGGCAGACCTATGGCTACACCTTC

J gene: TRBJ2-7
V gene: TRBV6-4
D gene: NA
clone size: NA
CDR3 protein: CAGGRGTYEQYF
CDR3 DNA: TGTGCTGGGGGACGGGGGACCTACGAGCAGTACTTC

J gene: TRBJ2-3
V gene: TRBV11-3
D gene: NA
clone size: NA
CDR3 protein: CASSRGLTTDTQYF
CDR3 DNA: TGTGCCAGCAGCCGGGGGTTAACGACAGATACGCAGTATTTT

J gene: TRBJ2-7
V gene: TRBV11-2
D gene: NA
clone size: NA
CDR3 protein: CASSLVRQDSYEQYF
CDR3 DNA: TGTGCCAGCAGCTTAGTCCGGCAGGACTCCTACGAGCAGTACTTC

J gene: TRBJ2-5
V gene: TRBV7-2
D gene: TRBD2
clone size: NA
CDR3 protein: CASVGRGGGGETQYF
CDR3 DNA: TGTGCCAGCGTCGGGAGGGGCGGAGGTGGGGAGACCCAGTACTTC

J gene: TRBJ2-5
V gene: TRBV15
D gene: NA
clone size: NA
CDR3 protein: CATSGRGPQETQYF
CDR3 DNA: TGTGCCACCAGCGGGCGAGGGCCCCAAGAGACCCAGTACTTC

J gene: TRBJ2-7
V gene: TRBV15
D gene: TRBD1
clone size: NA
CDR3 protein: CATSEMPGQGQGISYEQYF
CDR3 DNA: TGTGCCACCAGCGAAATGCCGGGACAGGGGCAGGGGATCTCCTACGAGCAGTACTTC

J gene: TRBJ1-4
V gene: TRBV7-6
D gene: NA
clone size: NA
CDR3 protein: CASSSRSTNEKLFF
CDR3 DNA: TGTGCCAGCAGCTCCAGATCAACTAATGAAAAACTGTTTTTT

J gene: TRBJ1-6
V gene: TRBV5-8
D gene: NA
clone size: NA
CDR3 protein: CASSPGVLGSPLHF
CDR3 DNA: TGTGCCAGCAGCCCAGGTGTACTGGGGTCACCCCTCCACTTT

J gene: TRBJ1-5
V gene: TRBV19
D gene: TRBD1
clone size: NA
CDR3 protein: CASSWTGTGSFNQPQHF
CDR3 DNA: TGTGCCAGTAGTTGGACCGGGACAGGGTCCTTCAATCAGCCCCAGCATTTT

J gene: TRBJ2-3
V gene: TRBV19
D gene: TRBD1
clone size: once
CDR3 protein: CASSTSGTGKTDTQYF
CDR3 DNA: TGTGCCAGTAGTACCTCCGGGACAGGGAAAACAGATACGCAGTATTTT

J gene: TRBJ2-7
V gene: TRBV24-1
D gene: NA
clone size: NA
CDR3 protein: CATSDAGPEPNYEQYF
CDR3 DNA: TGTGCCACCAGTGACGCGGGACCCGAACCGAATTACGAGCAGTACTTC

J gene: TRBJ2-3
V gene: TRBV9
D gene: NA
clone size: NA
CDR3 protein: CASSAGDGWGEAGTQYF
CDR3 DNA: TGTGCCAGCAGCGCCGGGGATGGCTGGGGAGAGGCGGGTACGCAGTATTTT

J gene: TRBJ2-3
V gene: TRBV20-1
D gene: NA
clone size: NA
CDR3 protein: CSASRVGLTDTQYF
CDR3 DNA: TGCAGTGCTAGTCGCGTGGGCCTCACAGATACGCAGTATTTT

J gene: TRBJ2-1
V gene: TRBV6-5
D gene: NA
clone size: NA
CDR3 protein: CASRTSLSSYNEQFF
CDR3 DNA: TGTGCCAGCAGGACTAGTCTTAGCTCCTACAATGAGCAGTTCTTC

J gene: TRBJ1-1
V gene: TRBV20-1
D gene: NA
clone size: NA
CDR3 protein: CSARREAEAFF
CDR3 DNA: TGCAGTGCTAGGCGAGAGGCTGAAGCTTTCTTT

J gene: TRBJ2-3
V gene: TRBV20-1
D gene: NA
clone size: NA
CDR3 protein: CSARRGDTQYF
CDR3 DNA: TGCAGTGCCCGGAGGGGGGATACGCAGTATTTT

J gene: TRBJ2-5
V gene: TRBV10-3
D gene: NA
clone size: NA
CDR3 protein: CAISISGAETQYF
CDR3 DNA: TGTGCCATCAGTATATCAGGGGCAGAGACCCAGTACTTC

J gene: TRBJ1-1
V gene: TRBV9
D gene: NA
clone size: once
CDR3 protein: CASSVGPTNTEAFF
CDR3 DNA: TGTGCCAGCAGCGTAGGGCCGACGAACACTGAAGCTTTCTTT

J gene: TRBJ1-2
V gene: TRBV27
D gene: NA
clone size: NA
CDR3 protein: CASSSDPGLNNGYTF
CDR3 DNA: TGTGCCAGCAGTTCCGACCCGGGGTTGAATAATGGCTACACCTTC

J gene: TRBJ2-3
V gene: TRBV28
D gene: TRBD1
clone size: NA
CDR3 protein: CASHAAGVGGADTQYF
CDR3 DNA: TGTGCCAGCCACGCTGCTGGGGTAGGGGGCGCAGATACGCAGTATTTT

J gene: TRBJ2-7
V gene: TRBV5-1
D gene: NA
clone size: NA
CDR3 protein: CASSLWGVHYEQYF
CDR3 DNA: TGCGCCAGCAGCTTGTGGGGGGTCCACTACGAGCAGTACTTC

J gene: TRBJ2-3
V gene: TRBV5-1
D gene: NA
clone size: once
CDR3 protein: CASMDPQGADTQYF
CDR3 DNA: TGCGCCAGCATGGACCCCCAAGGGGCAGATACGCAGTATTTT

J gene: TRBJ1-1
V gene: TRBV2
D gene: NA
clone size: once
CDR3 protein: CASSSVTGRTEAFF
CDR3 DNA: TGTGCCAGCAGTTCCGTGACAGGACGGACTGAAGCTTTCTTT

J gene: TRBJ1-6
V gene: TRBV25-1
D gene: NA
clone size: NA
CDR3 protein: CASSFLGGNSPLHF
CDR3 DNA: TGTGCCAGCAGTTTCCTGGGGGGCAATTCACCCCTCCACTTT

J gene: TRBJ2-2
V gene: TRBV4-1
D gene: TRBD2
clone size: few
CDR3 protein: CASSQDPLGGAYTGELFF
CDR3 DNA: TGCGCCAGCAGCCAGGACCCCCTCGGGGGGGCCTACACCGGGGAGCTGTTTTTT

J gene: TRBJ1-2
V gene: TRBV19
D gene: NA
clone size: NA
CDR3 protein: CASSPDGARGYGYTF
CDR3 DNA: TGTGCCAGTAGCCCCGACGGGGCAAGAGGCTATGGCTACACCTTC

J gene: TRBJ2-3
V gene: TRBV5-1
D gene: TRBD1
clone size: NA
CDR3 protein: CASSLNGQGAFADTQYF
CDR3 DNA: TGCGCCAGCAGCTTGAATGGACAGGGGGCTTTCGCAGATACGCAGTATTTT

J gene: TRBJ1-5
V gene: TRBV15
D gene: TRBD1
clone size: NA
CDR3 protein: CATSRDLGQGHNQPQHF
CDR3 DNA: TGTGCCACCAGCAGAGATCTCGGACAGGGCCACAATCAGCCCCAGCATTTT

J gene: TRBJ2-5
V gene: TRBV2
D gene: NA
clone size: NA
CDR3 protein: CASLRSTGETQYF
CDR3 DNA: TGTGCCAGCTTGAGGTCGACGGGGGAGACCCAGTACTTC

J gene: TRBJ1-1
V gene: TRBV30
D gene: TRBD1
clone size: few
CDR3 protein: CAWSARGGMNTEAFF
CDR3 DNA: TGTGCCTGGAGCGCCAGGGGGGGCATGAACACTGAAGCTTTCTTT

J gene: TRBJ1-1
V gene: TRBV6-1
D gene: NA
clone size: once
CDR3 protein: CASSENRGSTEAFF
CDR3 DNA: TGTGCCAGCAGTGAAAATAGGGGGAGCACTGAAGCTTTCTTT

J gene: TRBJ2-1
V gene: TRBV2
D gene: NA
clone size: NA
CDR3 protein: CASATSRGAGNEQFF
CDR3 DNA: TGTGCCAGTGCGACCTCCCGGGGCGCTGGCAATGAGCAGTTCTTC

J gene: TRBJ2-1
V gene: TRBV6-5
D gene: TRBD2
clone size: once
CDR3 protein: CASWGTRTYNEQFF
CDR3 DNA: TGTGCCAGCTGGGGGACTAGGACATACAATGAGCAGTTCTTC

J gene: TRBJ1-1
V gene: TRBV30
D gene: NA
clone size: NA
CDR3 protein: CAWSEGRPQAFF
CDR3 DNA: TGTGCCTGGAGTGAGGGCAGGCCCCAAGCTTTCTTT

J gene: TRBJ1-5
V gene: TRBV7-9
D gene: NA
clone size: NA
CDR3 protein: CASSLGQYSNQPQHF
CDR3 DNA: TGTGCCAGCAGCTTAGGACAGTATAGCAATCAGCCCCAGCATTTT

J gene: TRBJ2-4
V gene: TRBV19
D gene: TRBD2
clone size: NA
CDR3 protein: CASSLGAGAVAKNIQYF
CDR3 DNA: TGTGCCAGTAGCCTCGGGGCGGGAGCAGTAGCCAAAAACATTCAGTACTTC

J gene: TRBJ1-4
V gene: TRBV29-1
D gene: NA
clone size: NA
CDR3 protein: CSVRDRNEKLFF
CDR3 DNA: TGCAGCGTACGAGACAGAAATGAAAAACTGTTTTTT

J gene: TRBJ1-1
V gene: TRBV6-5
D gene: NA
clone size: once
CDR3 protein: CASTGGLTEAFF
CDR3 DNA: TGTGCCAGCACCGGGGGACTCACTGAAGCTTTCTTT

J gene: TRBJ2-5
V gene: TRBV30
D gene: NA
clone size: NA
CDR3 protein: CAWSDPTDYQETQYF
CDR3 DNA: TGTGCCTGGAGTGACCCGACAGACTACCAAGAGACCCAGTACTTC